Following are 30 T cell receptor beta chains from one sample sequenced in a study of metastatic and nonmetastatic thyroid tumors. TCRdb re-called the PCR reads with MiXCR. The sample lists around 89,000 clones; around 14% were seen once. No treatment had been given to any patient before thyroid surgery. Sequenced sample: blood. These receptors were obtained from a female donor with papillary thyroid cancer or a benign thyroid nodule (not recorded which). Some clones in this sample may be carry-over from other donors' samples.

This clone was recorded at least ten times. The rearrangement joins TRBV6-5 to TRBJ2-7; D is unclear. Germline V gene lookup returns CDR1 MNHEY and CDR2 SVGAGI. The CDR3 runs to 17 residues. V shed 0 bases and J shed 5 bases, with 20 bases lying between them. The CDR3 protein is CASSYSTISAGRNEQYF. CDR3 coding DNA: TGTGCCAGCAGTTACTCGACGATATCGGCCGGGCGGAACGAGCAGTACTTC.

This clone was detected many times. The chain has TRBV5-6 and TRBJ1-3, with D perhaps matching TRBD1 (6 bases). The V and J ends lost 0 bases and 0 bases respectively, with 13 bases between them. CDR1 is SGHDT and CDR2 is YYEEEE in the germline V gene. The length of the CDR3 is 17 residues. Here the CDR3 DNA reads TGTGCCAGCAGCTTGGACGGGGGCCCTTTCTCTGGAAACACCATATATTTT. Encoded protein: CASSLDGGPFSGNTIYF.

This clone came up many times. This rearrangement joins TRBV29-1 to TRBJ2-3, with D possibly TRBD1 on 5 matching bases. CDR1 and CDR2 (germline): SQVTM, ANQGSEA. The CDR3 runs 14 residues. The V gene lost 1 base and the J gene lost 3 bases, with 11 bases spanning the gap. The CDR3 DNA follows: TGCAGCGTTGAAGGGGGCCCCTATACAGATACGCAGTATTTT. The encoded protein is CSVEGGPYTDTQYF.

This clone was observed at least ten times. The chain employs TRBV5-8 and TRBJ1-1; D not resolved. CDR1 is SGHTS and CDR2 is YDEGEE in the germline V gene. The CDR3 has 14 residues. The V gene lost 1 base and the J gene lost 5 bases, with 12 bases spanning the gap. The CDR3 DNA reads as TGTGCCAGCAGCTTGTCATTCGTGGGGACTGAAGCTTTCTTT. Its translation: CASSLSFVGTEAFF.

This clone was detected many times. The chain uses TRBV6-1 and TRBJ2-1; D might be TRBD1 (7 bases). The V and J ends lost 5 bases and 15 bases respectively, with 17 bases between them. CDR3 length: 12 amino acids. In germline, CDR1 is MNHNS, CDR2 SASEGT. The CDR3 DNA reads as TGTGCCAGCAGTCAAGGGACCAGGGGGGCGTTCTTC. It is translated as CASSQGTRGAFF.

This clone was detected only a few times. V and J are TRBV27 and TRBJ1-5; D is undetermined. Germline V lookup: CDR1 MNHEY, CDR2 SMNVEV (reference sequence). The CDR3 runs 13 residues. The V gene lost 5 bases and the J gene lost 1 base, with 6 bases spanning the gap. The CDR3 sequence is CASSRNSNQPQHF. DNA for the CDR3: TGTGCCAGCAGTAGGAACAGCAATCAGCCCCAGCATTTT.

This clone was recorded many times. This chain connects TRBV5-1 to TRBJ2-7; 8 positions match TRBD1. Trimming at V came to 4 bases and at J to 3 bases, leaving 6 bases not matched to a gene. Germline V gives CDR1 SGHRS, CDR2 YFSETQ. The CDR3 is 14 residues long. CDR3 sequence reads: CASSPPDRVYEQYF. For the CDR3, the DNA is TGCGCCAGCAGCCCGCCGGACAGGGTCTACGAGCAGTACTTC.

This clone was counted ten times or more. The CDR3 here is CAISESLSLGGAGELFF. The CDR3 DNA follows: TGTGCCATCAGTGAGTCGCTTTCCCTCGGCGGGGCCGGGGAGCTGTTTTTT. The chain employs TRBV10-3 and TRBJ2-2; TRBD2 is a possible D gene (6 bases). This CDR3 has 17 amino acids. Germline CDR1 is ENHRY and CDR2 is SYGVKD. V was clipped by 0 bases and J by 6 bases, with 17 bases between them.

This clone was counted only a few times. Just one base apart from a much larger clone, this may be a read error. The chain is built from TRBV2 and TRBJ2-5; perhaps TRBD2 as D (5 bases). Between the trimmed V and J ends, which lost 1 base and 8 bases, there was a span of 17 bases. The CDR3 covers 15 residues. The germline V gene encodes CDR1 SNHLY and CDR2 FYNNEI. CDR3 loop: CASSEVGSGGGTQYF. CDR3 sequence (DNA): TGTGCCAGCAGTGAAGTGGGCAGCGGTGGAGGTACCCAGTACTTC.

A word on this clone: One base away lies a much larger clone, so this may be a sequencing read error. The chain combines TRBV20-1 with TRBJ2-7; TRBD1 matches 9 bases. The CDR3 has 14 residues. After removal of 4 bases from V and 6 bases from J, the junction contained 10 bases not matched to a gene. Per the germline V gene, CDR1 is DFQATT and CDR2 is SNEGSKA (reference sequence). Here the CDR3 reads CSATWTGVEGEQYF. The CDR3 DNA reads as TGCAGTGCTACCTGGACAGGGGTAGAAGGCGAGCAGTACTTC.

For this clone: This may arise from a read error, as a much more abundant clone is one base away. Other DNA sequences within the sample encode an identical CDR3. J is TRBJ2-2 and V is TRBV5-1; D is perhaps TRBD1 (6 bases). The CDR3 length is 15 residues. Per germline, CDR1 SGHRS and CDR2 YFSETQ. The ends were cut back, 4 bases at V and 6 bases at J, with 16 bases in the middle. The CDR3 DNA sequence: TGCGCCAGCAGCCAGGGGACCCTAGGGGCCGGGGAGCTGTTTTTT. This encodes CASSQGTLGAGELFF.

This clone was observed at least ten times. J is TRBJ1-6 and V is TRBV6-1; D gene ambiguous. V gave up 3 bases and J gave up 5 bases, with 5 bases separating them. The CDR3 sequence is 13 residues long. The germline CDR1 and CDR2 sequences are MNHNS and SASEGT. The CDR3 loop is CASSEVDNSPLHF. The CDR3 bases are TGTGCCAGCAGTGAGGTGGATAATTCACCCCTCCACTTT.

This clone was seen at least ten times. The identical CDR3 is also encoded by other nucleotide sequences in the sample. The chain is built from TRBV20-1 and TRBJ1-2, with 9 bases identical to TRBD1. Germline-derived CDR1 and CDR2 are DFQATT and SNEGSKA (reference sequence). The trim removed 6 bases at V and 3 bases at J, leaving 5 bases unmatched. The CDR3 runs 13 residues. CDR3 sequence: CSASDRGDYGYTF. CDR3 DNA: TGCAGTGCGTCGGACAGGGGAGACTATGGCTACACCTTC.

This clone was counted between two and nine times. The junction shows a germline mismatch at one end, possibly a read error. The chain couples TRBV24-1 to TRBJ1-3; D is ambiguous. Germline loops: CDR1 KGHDR, CDR2 SFDVKD. This CDR3 is built from 16 residues. The CDR3 loop is CATSDLGEESVNTIYF. CDR3 bases: TGTGCCACCAGTGATTTGGGGGAAGAGTCTGTAAACACCATATATTTT.

This clone was seen ten or more times. The chain is built from TRBV5-1 and TRBJ2-1; D may match TRBD1 or TRBD2 (5 bases each). Germline V gene sequence: CDR1 SGHRS, CDR2 YFSETQ. This CDR3 has 15 amino acids. V gave up 7 bases and J gave up 2 bases, with 16 bases separating them. CDR3 nucleotide sequence: TGCGCCAGCGGGGCTTCAGGGACCCCCTACAATGAGCAGTTCTTC. It yields the protein CASGASGTPYNEQFF.

The table lists this clone with many counts. The chain joins TRBV2 to TRBJ1-2, with unresolved D. Germline V CDR1 and CDR2: SNHLY, FYNNEI. The CDR3 contains 12 residues. V lost 5 bases to trimming and J lost 7 bases, with 11 bases between them. The CDR3, as DNA: TGTGCCAGCAGTCAAGACATGTTTGGCTACACCTTC. Its protein product is CASSQDMFGYTF.

This clone was counted ten times or more. In DNA, the CDR3 is TGCGCCAGCAGCTTGGTGGGGACAGGTGACTACGAGCAGTACTTC. Translated, it gives CASSLVGTGDYEQYF. V usage is TRBV5-1 and J usage is TRBJ2-7; 8 bases are a match to TRBD1. The CDR3 loop spans 15 amino acids. V lost 0 bases, J lost 3 bases, and 5 bases stayed unmatched. Germline V lookup: CDR1 SGHRS, CDR2 YFSETQ.

This clone was observed a handful of times. Just one base apart from a much larger clone, this may be a read error. This chain links TRBV2 with TRBJ1-1, with TRBD1 matching 9 bases. The CDR3 has 16 residues. V lost 10 bases and J lost 2; bases outside the gene matches: 14. Germline CDR1 reads SNHLY; CDR2 reads FYNNEI. Here the CDR3 DNA reads TGTGCCATCTTTGAGGGACAGGGATGGAATAACACTGAAGCTTTCTTT. Encoded protein: CAIFEGQGWNNTEAFF.

This clone was seen repeatedly, ten times or more. The chain has TRBV14 and TRBJ1-1, with TRBD1 as a possible D gene (5 bases). The CDR3 spans 15 residues. CDR1 SGHDN and CDR2 FVKESK come from the germline V gene. V was trimmed by 4 bases and J by 0 bases, leaving 12 bases between them. CDR3 residues: CASSPLGGVNTEAFF. CDR3 sequence (DNA): TGTGCCAGCAGCCCCCTGGGGGGAGTGAACACTGAAGCTTTCTTT.

The table lists this clone with many counts. V gene TRBV11-3 combines with J gene TRBJ2-5; tentatively, D is TRBD1 or TRBD2 (5 bases each). The germline V gene has CDR1 SGHNT and CDR2 YENEEA. The CDR3 has 15 residues. The V and J ends lost 1 base and 0 bases respectively, with 9 bases between them. CDR3 in amino acids: CASSLGGTNQETQYF. The CDR3 region has the DNA TGTGCCAGCAGCTTAGGTGGGACCAACCAAGAGACCCAGTACTTC.

Concerning this clone itself: A much larger clonotype is one base distant, so this may be a read error. CDR3 in amino acids: CSARWGTGGEDTQYF. CDR3 bases: TGCAGTGCTAGATGGGGGACAGGGGGCGAAGATACGCAGTATTTT. This rearrangement joins TRBV20-1 to TRBJ2-3; 12 nucleotides agree with TRBD1. CDR1 is DFQATT, CDR2 SNEGSKA, per germline (reference sequence). The CDR3 spans 15 residues. V lost 2 bases and J lost 5; bases outside the gene matches: 5.

Regarding this clone: The DNA is omitted, as the CDR3 cannot be located on it reliably, and the CDR3 follows TCRdb's listing. The chain couples TRBV12-3 or TRBV12-4 to TRBJ1-5; no DNA check was done on the table's D call, TRBD1. Ends included, the CDR3 has 13 residues. The CDR3 reads CASILGAGHPQHF.

There are many counts of this clone. V usage is TRBV7-2 and J usage is TRBJ2-7; D unresolved. The germline gives CDR1 SGHTA, CDR2 FQGNSA. V was pared by 3 bases and J by 4 bases, with 4 bases between. The CDR3 extends over 11 amino acids. The CDR3 DNA reads TGTGCCAGCAGCTTGGAGTACGAGCAGTACTTC. It is translated as CASSLEYEQYF. Combining the CDR3 with reference TRBV7-2 and TRBJ2-7 gives the whole variable domain GAGVSQSPSNKVTEKGKDVELRCDPISGHTALYWYRQSLGQGLEFLIYFQGNSAPDKSGLPSDRFSAERTGGSVSTLTIQRTQQEDSAVYLCASSLEYEQYFGPGTRLTVT.

This clone was observed many times. This chain connects TRBV7-2 to TRBJ2-3, with a tentative D call TRBD1 (6 bases). Germline V lookup: CDR1 SGHTA, CDR2 FQGNSA. Trimming took off 5 bases at V and 1 base at J, with 10 bases between the two ends. The CDR3 consists of 14 residues. Here the CDR3 reads CASSPGAGTDTQYF. The CDR3 coding sequence is TGTGCCAGCAGCCCAGGGGCGGGCACAGATACGCAGTATTTT.

This clone was seen many times. This sequence joins TRBV5-1 and TRBJ2-3; TRBD2 might be the D (5 bases). This CDR3 has 15 amino acids. Germline V gene data show CDR1 as SGHRS and CDR2 as YFSETQ. Trimming removed 4 bases from V and 0 bases from J, with 12 bases in between. Written as DNA, the CDR3 is TGCGCCAGCAGCCCCCCCCGAGGGAGCACAGATACGCAGTATTTT. Its translation is CASSPPRGSTDTQYF.

V and J are TRBV5-4 and TRBJ1-4; D may be TRBD1 (6 bases). Germline CDR1 reads SGHNT; CDR2 reads YYREEE (reference sequence). CDR3 length: 15 amino acids. V was clipped by 4 bases and J by 4 bases, with 14 bases between them. CDR3 amino acids: CASSPNRALNEKLFF. The CDR3 DNA reads TGTGCCAGCAGCCCCAACAGGGCTCTTAATGAAAAACTGTTTTTT.

Worth noting for this clone: A read error may explain this, as a much larger clone is one base away. This sample also contains other DNA sequences that code for the same CDR3. This rearrangement joins TRBV24-1 to TRBJ2-2; 8 bases match TRBD1. V gave up 4 bases and J gave up 6 bases; unmatched junction bases: 12. Germline V gene sequence: CDR1 KGHDR, CDR2 SFDVKD. The CDR3 extends over 17 amino acids. The CDR3 reads CATSEPNGQGLAGELFF. CDR3 bases: TGTGCCACCAGTGAGCCTAATGGACAGGGTCTTGCCGGGGAGCTGTTTTTT.

This clone has ten or more counts. In DNA, the CDR3 is TGCAGTGCTTACATTACCGGGACAACCCTGAACACTGAAGCTTTCTTT. Translated, it gives CSAYITGTTLNTEAFF. This chain joins TRBV20-1 and TRBJ1-1, with D perhaps matching TRBD1 (6 bases). The germline V gene has CDR1 DFQATT and CDR2 SNEGSKA (reference sequence). The CDR3 is made up of 16 amino acids. The V end lost 5 bases, the J end lost 0 bases, and 19 bases lay between the germline ends.

This clone turned up a few times. Just one base apart from a much larger clone, this may be a read error. This sequence joins TRBV10-1 and TRBJ2-3, with 9 bases fitting TRBD1. The CDR3 extends over 15 amino acids. Germline CDR1 WNHNN, CDR2 SYGVQD (reference sequence). The CDR3 sequence: CASSDGTGTTYTQYF. CDR3 DNA: TGCGCCAGCAGTGATGGGACAGGGACCACATATACGCAGTATTTT.

The chain recombines TRBV4-2 with TRBJ2-6; maybe TRBD1 (8 bases). The CDR3 loop spans 17 amino acids. With 3 bases removed from V and 4 bases from J, the gap between germline ends came to 16 bases. Germline V lookup: CDR1 LGHNA, CDR2 YNFKEQ. For the CDR3, the DNA is TGTGCCAGCAGCCACGGGGGGACAGGTCCCGGGGCCAACGTCCTGACTTTC. Protein product: CASSHGGTGPGANVLTF.